The entry below gives a single T cell receptor (beta chain) sequence along with its context. Its specificity is unknown. PCR used 60 Vbeta primers and 13 Jbeta primers. In the original processing: Unique TCR beta chains totaled some 80 million in a later count, with approximately 11 million of them shared. Produced via immunoSEQ multiplex PCR; TCRdb's table is partial and in-frame only. For V, J and clone size, that table is used; D and trimming come from the DNA. The profile covers about 200,000 clones, with around 75% appearing a single time and approximately 2% taken by the ten largest. Whereas donors were nominally healthy upon sampling, unrecorded immune exposures were probable. This entry comes from a study of cytomegalovirus exposure and HLA in healthy donors. Study context: Genetic ancestry analysis placed 75% to 85% of the 300 to 500 donors that were genotyped in the Caucasian-associated cluster.

The study's findings and limits: Reports state that TCR beta sequences accurately predicted most subjects' HLA-A and HLA-B alleles.

The sequence came from a woman under 40 in good health and CMV-seronegative. The sample consisted of PBMCs.

The CDR3 region is CASTGSSTYEQYF. In DNA, the CDR3 is TGTGCCAGCACAGGCAGTTCAACCTACGAGCAGTACTTC. The chain uses TRBV6-5 and TRBJ2-7; D uncertain. The CDR3 consists of 13 residues. Germline V CDR1 and CDR2: MNHEY, SVGAGI. Trimming removed 7 bases from V and 2 bases from J, with 12 bases in between.